The rows below give T cell receptor beta chains drawn from one sample of a study of blood T cell repertoires in COVID-19. Clones were read by immunoSEQ multiplex PCR, and TCRdb kept only the in-frame ones, dropping some. The table includes about 140,000 clones, roughly four fifths detected once. The sequenced sample consisted of peripheral blood. These receptors were collected from a man older than 75 with acute or convalescent COVID-19. CDR3s include the opening cysteine and the closing phenylalanine or tryptophan. A D gene is named only where the DNA matches it firmly. Rows give clone size only sometimes, using once, few, many, or a class for an expanded clone.

CDR3 DNA: TGTGCCAGCAGTCCCGATTTTGGCGGCATCTCCTACAATGAGCAGTTCTTC
CDR3 protein: CASSPDFGGISYNEQFF
clone size: .
J gene: TRBJ2-1
D gene: .
V gene: TRBV27

CDR3 DNA: TGTGCCAGTAGTACGACCGGACAGGGGGCCGCAGATACGCAGTATTTT
CDR3 protein: CASSTTGQGAADTQYF
clone size: once
J gene: TRBJ2-3
D gene: TRBD1
V gene: TRBV19

CDR3 DNA: TGTGCCAGCAGCCGACTAGCGCGTAACCAAGAGACCCAGTACTTC
CDR3 protein: CASSRLARNQETQYF
clone size: .
J gene: TRBJ2-5
D gene: TRBD2
V gene: TRBV7-9

CDR3 DNA: TGTGCCAGCAGCTTAGGACAGGGCCTCAATCAGCCCCAGCATTTT
CDR3 protein: CASSLGQGLNQPQHF
clone size: .
J gene: TRBJ1-5
D gene: TRBD1
V gene: TRBV7-9

CDR3 DNA: TGCGCCAGCAGCCAAGCCAATTCGGGACAGTCTAATTCACCCCTCCACTTT
CDR3 protein: CASSQANSGQSNSPLHF
clone size: .
J gene: TRBJ1-6
D gene: TRBD1
V gene: TRBV4-3

CDR3 DNA: TGTGCCAGCAGCCTCTCCGGGAACAATGAGCAGTTCTTC
CDR3 protein: CASSLSGNNEQFF
clone size: once
J gene: TRBJ2-1
D gene: .
V gene: TRBV5-4

CDR3 DNA: TGCGCCAGCAGCCCTAATGGGGCGACTGAAGCTTTCTTT
CDR3 protein: CASSPNGATEAFF
clone size: .
J gene: TRBJ1-1
D gene: .
V gene: TRBV5-1

CDR3 DNA: TGTGCCAGCAGCTTAGATCTCTACGAGCAGTACTTC
CDR3 protein: CASSLDLYEQYF
clone size: .
J gene: TRBJ2-7
D gene: .
V gene: TRBV7-2

CDR3 DNA: TGCGCCAGCAGCTTGGCCGGGACTCGTGAAGAGACCCAGTACTTC
CDR3 protein: CASSLAGTREETQYF
clone size: .
J gene: TRBJ2-5
D gene: .
V gene: TRBV5-1

CDR3 DNA: TGTGCCATAGGACACCCGAACACTGAAGCTTTCTTT
CDR3 protein: CAIGHPNTEAFF
clone size: .
J gene: TRBJ1-1
D gene: .
V gene: TRBV11-2

CDR3 DNA: TGTGCCAGCAGTTCCGGGTCTCTTAATTCACCCCTCCACTTT
CDR3 protein: CASSSGSLNSPLHF
clone size: few
J gene: TRBJ1-6
D gene: .
V gene: TRBV6-5

CDR3 DNA: TGCAGCTACCTTGGGGAGGAGAGGAGGAACACTGAAGCTTTCTTT
CDR3 protein: CSYLGEERRNTEAFF
clone size: once
J gene: TRBJ1-1
D gene: .
V gene: TRBV29-1

CDR3 DNA: TGTGCCAGCAGCCAACGGACAGTGAGGACTGAAGCTTTCTTT
CDR3 protein: CASSQRTVRTEAFF
clone size: .
J gene: TRBJ1-1
D gene: .
V gene: TRBV3-1/TRBV3-2

CDR3 DNA: TGCAGCGTTGACAGGAGGGACACCGGGGAGCTGTTTTTT
CDR3 protein: CSVDRRDTGELFF
clone size: .
J gene: TRBJ2-2
D gene: .
V gene: TRBV29-1

CDR3 DNA: TGTGCCAGCATACCCGGTCGCGTGCAAGAGACCCAGTACTTC
CDR3 protein: CASIPGRVQETQYF
clone size: many
J gene: TRBJ2-5
D gene: .
V gene: TRBV2

CDR3 DNA: TGTGCCAGCAGCCCGCAGGGGCGGGGGGGCTTCGGGGAGCTGTTTTTT
CDR3 protein: CASSPQGRGGFGELFF
clone size: .
J gene: TRBJ2-2
D gene: TRBD2
V gene: TRBV7-2

CDR3 DNA: TGTGCCAGCAGTTTCCGGTTCCACTCCTACAATGAGCAGTTCTTC
CDR3 protein: CASSFRFHSYNEQFF
clone size: .
J gene: TRBJ2-1
D gene: .
V gene: TRBV27

CDR3 DNA: TGTGCCAGCAGCTTAAAAGTTCAGTCACCCCTCCACTTT
CDR3 protein: CASSLKVQSPLHF
clone size: .
J gene: TRBJ1-6
D gene: .
V gene: TRBV7-6

CDR3 DNA: TGTGCCAGCAGCTCCCTCGGACCGGGGACAGATACGCAGTATTTT
CDR3 protein: CASSSLGPGTDTQYF
clone size: .
J gene: TRBJ2-3
D gene: .
V gene: TRBV11-2

CDR3 DNA: TGTGCCAGCAGTCGCCCTAGGGGGAAAACTAACTATGGCTACACCTTC
CDR3 protein: CASSRPRGKTNYGYTF
clone size: .
J gene: TRBJ1-2
D gene: .
V gene: TRBV6-6

CDR3 DNA: TGCAGTGCTAGTTACACAACTAATGAAAAACTGTTTTTT
CDR3 protein: CSASYTTNEKLFF
clone size: .
J gene: TRBJ1-4
D gene: .
V gene: TRBV20-1

CDR3 DNA: TGTGCCAGCAGTTACCTGACAGCGAGTTATGGCTACACCTTC
CDR3 protein: CASSYLTASYGYTF
clone size: .
J gene: TRBJ1-2
D gene: .
V gene: TRBV6-2/TRBV6-3

CDR3 DNA: TGTGCCAGTAGTTTCACCGGGACAGGGGCAGATACGCAGTATTTT
CDR3 protein: CASSFTGTGADTQYF
clone size: .
J gene: TRBJ2-3
D gene: TRBD1
V gene: TRBV19

CDR3 DNA: TGCGCCAGCAGTCCGAGGACAGGGGGCAACACTGAAGCTTTCTTT
CDR3 protein: CASSPRTGGNTEAFF
clone size: .
J gene: TRBJ1-1
D gene: TRBD1
V gene: TRBV5-1

CDR3 DNA: TGTGCCACCAGCAGAGATGATGGGAGGGACGAGACCCAGTACTTC
CDR3 protein: CATSRDDGRDETQYF
clone size: .
J gene: TRBJ2-5
D gene: TRBD2
V gene: TRBV15

CDR3 DNA: TGTGCCAGCAGCATAGGGACAGGGCGAAGGACAGATACGCAGTATTTT
CDR3 protein: CASSIGTGRRTDTQYF
clone size: few
J gene: TRBJ2-3
D gene: TRBD1
V gene: TRBV5-8

CDR3 DNA: TGTGCCAGCAGTCCGTCGCGGGGCGTGCAGTTCTTC
CDR3 protein: CASSPSRGVQFF
clone size: .
J gene: TRBJ2-1
D gene: .
V gene: TRBV6-2/TRBV6-3

CDR3 DNA: TGTGCCACCAGTGATTCTCGGACAGGACAAGAGACCCAGTACTTC
CDR3 protein: CATSDSRTGQETQYF
clone size: .
J gene: TRBJ2-5
D gene: TRBD1
V gene: TRBV24-1

CDR3 DNA: TGTGCCAGCAGCTTTCTGCGGGGGGGCTATACGTCCTACGAGCAGTACTTC
CDR3 protein: CASSFLRGGYTSYEQYF
clone size: .
J gene: TRBJ2-7
D gene: TRBD2
V gene: TRBV7-2

CDR3 DNA: TGCGCCAGCAGACAGATTTCTAGCACAGATACGCAGTATTTT
CDR3 protein: CASRQISSTDTQYF
clone size: .
J gene: TRBJ2-3
D gene: .
V gene: TRBV5-1

CDR3 DNA: TGCAGCGTTGAAGATTTGACAGGGCGAACTGAAGCTTTCTTT
CDR3 protein: CSVEDLTGRTEAFF
clone size: .
J gene: TRBJ1-1
D gene: TRBD1
V gene: TRBV29-1

CDR3 DNA: TGTGCCAGCATCCCGGGGCTAGCGGGGGGGCCCGGTGAGCAGTTCTTC
CDR3 protein: CASIPGLAGGPGEQFF
clone size: .
J gene: TRBJ2-1
D gene: TRBD2
V gene: TRBV5-6

CDR3 DNA: TGTGCCAGCAGTGGTGAGGGGACAGGGGGCCTCAAACTGTTTTTT
CDR3 protein: CASSGEGTGGLKLFF
clone size: once
J gene: TRBJ1-4
D gene: TRBD1
V gene: TRBV28

CDR3 DNA: TGTGCCAGCAGCCCCCGGACAGAGCAGTTCTTC
CDR3 protein: CASSPRTEQFF
clone size: .
J gene: TRBJ2-1
D gene: .
V gene: TRBV7-8

CDR3 DNA: TGTGCCAGCAGCTTAGGCGGGGAGGATGCGCAGTATTTT
CDR3 protein: CASSLGGEDAQYF
clone size: .
J gene: TRBJ2-3
D gene: .
V gene: TRBV11-3

CDR3 DNA: TGTGCCAGCGAGGTAGCGCCTTACAATGAGCAGTTCTTC
CDR3 protein: CASEVAPYNEQFF
clone size: .
J gene: TRBJ2-1
D gene: .
V gene: TRBV12-3/TRBV12-4

CDR3 DNA: TGTGCCAGCAGCCCCCTAGCGGGGGGCCCTAGCACAGATACGCAGTATTTT
CDR3 protein: CASSPLAGGPSTDTQYF
clone size: .
J gene: TRBJ2-3
D gene: TRBD2
V gene: TRBV5-6

CDR3 DNA: TGTGCCAGTGGTAGGGGGCCCAATGAGCAGTTCTTC
CDR3 protein: CASGRGPNEQFF
clone size: .
J gene: TRBJ2-1
D gene: TRBD1
V gene: TRBV6-6

CDR3 DNA: TGTGCCAGCAGATCAACGGACAGAGCAAACACTGAAGCTTTCTTT
CDR3 protein: CASRSTDRANTEAFF
clone size: .
J gene: TRBJ1-1
D gene: .
V gene: TRBV28

CDR3 DNA: TGTGCCAGCAGCAGAGGCAGGACAGTCACAGATACGCAGTATTTT
CDR3 protein: CASSRGRTVTDTQYF
clone size: .
J gene: TRBJ2-3
D gene: .
V gene: TRBV21-1

CDR3 DNA: TGTGCCAGCAGCCAAGATAAGGGGATTGGAGAGACCCAGTACTTC
CDR3 protein: CASSQDKGIGETQYF
clone size: .
J gene: TRBJ2-5
D gene: .
V gene: TRBV14

CDR3 DNA: TGCGCCAGCAGTGAGTCGACGGGGAACTCCTATAATTCACCCCTCCACTTT
CDR3 protein: CASSESTGNSYNSPLHF
clone size: .
J gene: TRBJ1-6
D gene: .
V gene: TRBV10-2

CDR3 DNA: TGCGCCAGCAGCTCCGGGACTAGCGGGGGGGCCAGAGAGACCCAGTACTTC
CDR3 protein: CASSSGTSGGARETQYF
clone size: .
J gene: TRBJ2-5
D gene: TRBD2
V gene: TRBV5-1

CDR3 DNA: TGTGCCTGGAGTACAGGGGGCAATTCACCCCTCCACTTT
CDR3 protein: CAWSTGGNSPLHF
clone size: .
J gene: TRBJ1-6
D gene: TRBD1
V gene: TRBV30

CDR3 DNA: TGTGCCAGCAGCTTAGTGACAGGGACCTACAATGAGCAGTTCTTC
CDR3 protein: CASSLVTGTYNEQFF
clone size: .
J gene: TRBJ2-1
D gene: TRBD1
V gene: TRBV11-2

CDR3 DNA: TGTGCTAGTGGTTTTTCATCGGGTACGCAGTATTTT
CDR3 protein: CASGFSSGTQYF
clone size: once
J gene: TRBJ2-3
D gene: .
V gene: TRBV12-5